A single sample is the source of the 2 T cell receptor beta chains below, sequenced in a study of T cells in Graves' hyperthyroidism and ophthalmopathy (dated by TCRdb to between 2017 and 2020). The method was multiplex PCR. Sequencing took place on an Illumina HiSeq 2000. The TCR beta CDR3 regions were amplified from RNA transcripts. The first round of RT-PCR for the TCR CDR3 was performed with the HTBI primer set and the Qiagen OneStep RT-PCR kit. TCRdb's own reprocessing of the public reads used fastp at Q25 and MiXCR and kept productive beta chains. Rows with a matching CDR3 protein are joined into one entry that keeps the most common DNA and genes. This sample comprises more than 500,000 distinct CDR3 sequences, about 16% of them detected only once. The ten largest make up around 28% of the sample. The sequenced material came from blood. These receptors all stem from a woman aged 25 to 39 with Graves' ophthalmopathy.

The V call is TRBV28, the J call TRBJ1-3; D remains unclear. The ends were cut back, 3 bases at V and 2 bases at J, with 8 bases in the middle. The CDR3 spans 14 residues. Germline V CDR1 and CDR2: MDHEN, SYDVKM. Written as DNA, the CDR3 is TGTGCCAGCAGTTTGCCCAGAACTGGAAACACCATATATTTT. As protein: CASSLPRTGNTIYF. Supplemented by reference TRBV28 and TRBJ1-3, the full variable domain reads DVKVTQSSRYLVKRTGEKVFLECVQDMDHENMFWYRQDPGLGLRLIYFSYDVKMKEKGDIPEGYSVSREKKERFSLILESASTNQTSMYLCASSLPRTGNTIYFGEGSWLTVV.

This clonotype was observed many times. The chain employs TRBV30 and TRBJ2-2, with a weak D call TRBD1 (6 bases). This CDR3 contains 15 residues. With 4 bases removed from V and 3 bases from J, the gap between germline ends came to 15 bases. The germline CDR1 and CDR2 sequences are GTSNPN and SVGIG (reference sequence). The CDR3 nucleotides read TGTGCCTGGACTCCCCGGACAGTCTACACCGGGGAGCTGTTTTTT. Protein product: CAWTPRTVYTGELFF.